Below, 27 T cell receptor beta chains from the same sample are listed, as sequenced in a study of blood T cells in healthy people across ages. Together with a sample-barcoded 5' primer, a J-beta primer mix was included in a second PCR lasting roughly 6 to 12 cycles. TCRdb redid the calling of the 5' RACE reads with MiXCR, one entry per CDR3 protein. The data show approximately 1.5 million distinct CDR3 sequences, with 42% seen just once and approximately 4% held by the top ten. Sequenced input: blood. The receptors derive from a woman aged 18-30 years in good health.

This sequence joins TRBV10-3 and TRBJ2-5, with 9 positions matching TRBD2. This CDR3 spans 13 amino acids. V dropped 10 bases and J dropped 1; count of bases not matched to a gene: 4. Germline CDR1 reads ENHRY; CDR2 reads SYGVKD. CDR3 amino acids: CATMTSGQETQYF. DNA of the CDR3: TGTGCCACCATGACTAGCGGCCAAGAGACCCAGTACTTC.

The chain links TRBV4-1 to TRBJ2-7, with a tentative D call TRBD1 (6 bases). Judging by the DNA end, TRBJ2-5 fits better; the J call may be wrong. The CDR3 contains 15 residues. CDR1 is MGHRA, CDR2 YSYEKL, per germline. Here the CDR3 reads CASSQDEGTQETQYF. The CDR3 bases are TGCGCCAGCAGCCAAGACGAGGGGACACAAGAGACCCAGTACTTC.

The genes are TRBV12-3 or TRBV12-4 and TRBJ1-6; TRBD1 agrees at 10 bases. CDR3 length: 14 residues. Trimming cost V 7 bases and J 7 bases; bases outside gene matches: 4. CDR3 protein: CASTPGQGNSPLHF. The DNA for the CDR3 is TGTGCCAGCACCCCGGGACAGGGGAATTCACCCCTCCACTTT.

This clonotype has only a few counts. The V gene is TRBV27, the J gene TRBJ2-7; no clear D. V lost 6 bases, J lost 4 bases, and 13 bases lay in between. CDR3 size: 13 residues. The V gene's germline CDR1 is MNHEY and CDR2 SMNVEV (reference sequence). The CDR3 DNA sequence: TGTGCCAGCAGCCGCGACATGACATACGAGCAGTACTTC. Its protein product is CASSRDMTYEQYF.

V is TRBV5-1 and J is TRBJ1-1, with 8 bases that match TRBD1. The V gene's germline CDR1 is SGHRS and CDR2 YFSETQ. J gave up 0 bases and V 0 bases, and 7 bases lay outside the gene matches. The CDR3 contains 17 residues. The CDR3 region has the DNA TGCGCCAGCAGCTTGGGGGTTTCAGGGGGCATGAACACTGAAGCTTTCTTT. Its translation is CASSLGVSGGMNTEAFF.

This clonotype was observed a handful of times. The CDR3 is CASSGRSEDTQYF. The CDR3 coding sequence is TGTGCCAGCAGTGGGAGGTCTGAGGATACGCAGTATTTT. The V gene is TRBV6-1, the J gene TRBJ2-3; a weak D match, TRBD2 (5 bases). The CDR3 extends over 13 amino acids. Germline values: CDR1 MNHNS, CDR2 SASEGT. V lost 4 bases, J lost 6 bases, and 11 bases lay in between.

CDR3: CSVVQGMNTEAFF. The DNA of the CDR3 is TGCAGCGTTGTGCAGGGGATGAACACTGAAGCTTTCTTT. V is TRBV29-1 and J is TRBJ1-1; D may be TRBD1 (6 bases). V lost 4 bases, J lost 0 bases, and 9 bases lay in between. The germline V gene encodes CDR1 SQVTM and CDR2 ANQGSEA. The CDR3 has 13 amino acids.

About this clonotype: A single base separates this from a much larger clone, so it may be a read error. V and J are TRBV7-7 and TRBJ2-3; tentatively, D is TRBD2 (7 bases). Germline CDR1 SSHAT, CDR2 FNYEAQ (reference sequence). CDR3 length: 14 residues. The CDR3 protein is CASSRGAGAFTQYF. CDR3 nucleotide sequence: TGTGCTAGCAGCCGGGGGGCCGGGGCGTTTACGCAGTATTTT.

V gene TRBV10-3 combines with J gene TRBJ2-5; 7 bases line up with TRBD1. The J segment lost 5 bases and the V segment lost 3 bases, leaving 6 bases of the junction unmatched. CDR3 size: 14 residues. Germline V gene sequence: CDR1 ENHRY, CDR2 SYGVKD. CDR3 nucleotide sequence: TGTGCCATCAGTGACGCGCAGGGGGTCGAGACCCAGTACTTC. Translated: CAISDAQGVETQYF.

V is TRBV20-1 and J is TRBJ2-7, with TRBD1 matching 7 bases. Germline trimming cut 4 bases from V and 2 bases from J; bases unmatched to any gene: 8. From germline, CDR1 is DFQATT and CDR2 SNEGSKA (reference sequence). This CDR3 spans 14 amino acids. This CDR3 reads CSAKPPTGPYEQYF. CDR3 DNA sequence: TGCAGTGCTAAGCCCCCGACAGGGCCCTACGAGCAGTACTTC.

The chain employs TRBV24-1 and TRBJ2-1, with D uncertain. Germline lookup yields CDR1 KGHDR and CDR2 SFDVKD. There are 15 residues in the CDR3. V was shortened by 4 bases and J by 7 bases, with 16 bases between the two germline ends. In DNA form, the CDR3 reads TGTGCCACCAGTGACCCTCGGAAGGGCGCTAATGAGCAGTTCTTC. Its translation: CATSDPRKGANEQFF.

The chain joins TRBV20-1 to TRBJ2-7; 9 bases are shared with TRBD2. This CDR3 is built from 15 residues. Germline V CDR1 and CDR2: DFQATT, SNEGSKA (reference sequence). The J segment lost 7 bases and the V segment lost 8 bases, leaving 18 bases of the junction unmatched. CDR3 protein: CSTSPTSGYYNEQYF. In DNA, the CDR3 is TGCAGTACGAGCCCGACTAGCGGCTACTACAATGAGCAGTACTTC.

This clonotype has just a few counts. The chain joins TRBV24-1 to TRBJ2-3; 7 bases match TRBD1. Germline-derived CDR1 and CDR2 are KGHDR and SFDVKD. J gave up 3 bases and V 6 bases, and 5 bases lay outside the gene matches. The CDR3 sequence is 14 residues long. This chain's CDR3 is CATSLRQGTDTQYF. The DNA for the CDR3 is TGTGCCACCAGTTTGAGACAGGGAACAGATACGCAGTATTTT.

This clonotype was observed a single time. This chain connects TRBV2 to TRBJ1-1; D is possibly TRBD1 (5 bases). The V gene lost 6 bases and the J gene lost 4 bases, with 15 bases spanning the gap. CDR1 is SNHLY, CDR2 FYNNEI, per germline. The CDR3 loop spans 14 amino acids. The CDR3 is CASRADRKSTEAFF. As DNA, the CDR3 is TGTGCCAGCAGAGCCGACAGAAAGAGCACTGAAGCTTTCTTT.

Only a few counts were recorded for this clonotype. This sequence joins TRBV29-1 and TRBJ1-2, with TRBD1 identical over 7 bases. This CDR3 is 15 amino acids long. Germline CDR1 and CDR2: SQVTM and ANQGSEA. The ends lost 7 bases at V and 1 base at J; junction bases unmatched: 12. The CDR3 loop is CSAMGRGLSNYGYTF. The CDR3 DNA reads as TGCAGCGCCATGGGCAGGGGGTTAAGTAACTATGGCTACACCTTC.

There are a few counts of this clonotype. The chain recombines TRBV3-1 with TRBJ1-6; 7 nucleotides align to TRBD1. Trimming at V came to 4 bases and at J to 8 bases, leaving 5 bases not matched to a gene. Germline lookup yields CDR1 LGHDT and CDR2 YNNKEL (reference sequence). The CDR3 is made up of 14 amino acids. The CDR3 reads CASSLAGGDSPLHF. For the CDR3, the DNA is TGTGCCAGCAGCCTTGCAGGGGGGGATTCACCCCTCCACTTT.

This clonotype was counted a few times. The V gene is TRBV7-9, the J gene TRBJ2-4, with a possible D match to TRBD2 (6 bases). CDR3 length equals 16 residues. V was shortened by 3 bases and J by 6 bases, with 18 bases between the two germline ends. Germline lookup yields CDR1 SEHNR and CDR2 FQNEAQ (reference sequence). The CDR3 spells CASSFGPGLGGNIQYF. In nucleotides, the CDR3 is TGTGCCAGCAGCTTTGGCCCGGGACTCGGGGGAAACATTCAGTACTTC.

The gene calls are TRBV27 and TRBJ2-7; maybe TRBD1 (6 bases). Germline assignment: CDR1 MNHEY and CDR2 SMNVEV (reference sequence). This CDR3 is built from 14 residues. Between the trimmed V and J ends, which lost 5 bases and 0 bases, there was a span of 11 bases. CDR3 sequence (DNA): TGTGCCAGCAGTCTTACAGGGAACTCCTACGAGCAGTACTTC. Translation gives CASSLTGNSYEQYF.

This clonotype was detected only a few times. The V and J genes are TRBV20-1 and TRBJ1-2, with D perhaps TRBD1 (6 bases). CDR1 is DFQATT, CDR2 SNEGSKA, per germline (reference sequence). Trimming shortened V by 5 bases and J by 3 bases, and 25 bases separated the two germline ends. CDR3 length: 17 residues. The CDR3 sequence: CSAHSLVPGDWDYGYTF. CDR3 bases: TGCAGTGCTCACTCGCTTGTCCCAGGGGACTGGGACTATGGCTACACCTTC.

The chain links TRBV7-2 to TRBJ2-7; 8 bases align to TRBD1. This CDR3 has 13 residues. Per germline, CDR1 SGHTA and CDR2 FQGNSA. V was clipped by 4 bases and J by 4 bases; unmatched bases: 3. CDR3 sequence: CASSSDREYEQYF. The CDR3 DNA follows: TGTGCCAGCAGCTCGGACAGGGAATACGAGCAGTACTTC.

With regard to this clonotype: An end of the junction does not agree with germline; a read error may underlie this. This chain links TRBV12-3 or TRBV12-4 with TRBJ2-5, with TRBD2 matching 9 bases. The CDR3 spans 17 residues. The CDR3: CASSSRGASGAQETQYF. The CDR3 nucleotides are TGTGCCAGTAGTTCCCGGGGGGCTAGCGGGGCTCAAGAGACCCAGTACTTC.

Here the CDR3 reads CASSESESNAAFF. The DNA for the CDR3 is TGTGCCAGCAGTGAATCCGAAAGTAATGCGGCTTTCTTT. The V and J genes are TRBV25-1 and TRBJ1-1; D call uncertain. The germline CDR1 and CDR2 sequences are MGHDK and SYGVNS. This CDR3 is 13 amino acids long. Trimming left V 1 base short and J 11 bases short, with 14 bases between.

The DNA for the CDR3 is TGTGCCAGCCTAGTAAGGAGCACAGATACGCAGTATTTT. Its protein is CASLVRSTDTQYF. V and J are TRBV6-6 and TRBJ2-3, with D unresolved. Per germline, CDR1 MNHNY and CDR2 SVGAGI (reference sequence). V lost 8 bases, J lost 0 bases, and 9 bases lay in between. The CDR3 contains 13 residues.

This rearrangement joins TRBV5-1 to TRBJ2-1; the D call may be TRBD1 or TRBD2 (5 bases each). The germline V and J ends were trimmed by 3 bases and 4 bases, with 14 bases remaining between them. Germline CDR1 is SGHRS and CDR2 is YFSETQ. CDR3 length: 15 residues. CDR3 protein: CASSSRDPGYNEQFF. The CDR3 DNA reads TGCGCCAGCAGCTCCCGGGACCCGGGTTACAATGAGCAGTTCTTC.

This clonotype was detected ten times or more. The rearrangement links TRBV3-1 to TRBJ2-1; either TRBD1 or TRBD2 may fit D (5 bases each). Trimming cost V 7 bases and J 4 bases, with 17 bases left between them. The germline CDR1 and CDR2 sequences are LGHDT and YNNKEL (reference sequence). This CDR3 spans 15 amino acids. CDR3 residues: CASKWGTDIYNEQFF. The CDR3 coding sequence is TGTGCCAGCAAATGGGGGACGGATATTTACAATGAGCAGTTCTTC.

The chain links TRBV12-3 or TRBV12-4 to TRBJ2-3, with TRBD2 matching over 8 bases. The CDR3 has 17 amino acids. V lost 5 bases, J lost 4 bases, and 14 bases stayed unmatched. The DNA of the CDR3 is TGTGCCAGCAGTAGAGGACTTGGGCGGGGGGATTCAGATACGCAGTATTTT. Its protein product is CASSRGLGRGDSDTQYF.

This clonotype has just a few counts. J is TRBJ1-2 and V is TRBV6-6, with 7 positions matching TRBD1. Germline CDR1 is MNHNY and CDR2 is SVGAGI (reference sequence). V trimming: 5 bases; J trimming: 6 bases; junction bases outside the gene matches: 6. There are 13 residues in the CDR3. CDR3 sequence: CASSDEGANGYTF. The CDR3 DNA reads TGTGCCAGCAGTGACGAGGGGGCGAATGGCTACACCTTC.